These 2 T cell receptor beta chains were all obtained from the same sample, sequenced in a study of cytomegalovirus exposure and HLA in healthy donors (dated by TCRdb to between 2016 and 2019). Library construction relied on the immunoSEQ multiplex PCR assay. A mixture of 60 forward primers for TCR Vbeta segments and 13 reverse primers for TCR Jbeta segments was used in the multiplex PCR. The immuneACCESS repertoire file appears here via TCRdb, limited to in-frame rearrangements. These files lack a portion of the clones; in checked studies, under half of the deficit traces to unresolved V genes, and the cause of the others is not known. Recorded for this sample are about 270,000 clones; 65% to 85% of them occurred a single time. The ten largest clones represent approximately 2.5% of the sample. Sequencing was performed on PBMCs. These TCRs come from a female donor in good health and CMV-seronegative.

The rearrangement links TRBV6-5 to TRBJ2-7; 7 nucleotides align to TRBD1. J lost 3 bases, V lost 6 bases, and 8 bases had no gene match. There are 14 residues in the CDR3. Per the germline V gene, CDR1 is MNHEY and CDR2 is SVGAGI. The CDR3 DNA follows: TGTGCCAGCAGGACGACAGGGTTAGGCTACGAGCAGTACTTC. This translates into CASRTTGLGYEQYF.

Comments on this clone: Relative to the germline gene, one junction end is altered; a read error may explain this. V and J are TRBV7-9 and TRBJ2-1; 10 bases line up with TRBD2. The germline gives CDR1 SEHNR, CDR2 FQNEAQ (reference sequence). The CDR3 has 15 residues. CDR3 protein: CSSSYASGSRGEQFF. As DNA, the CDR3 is TGTTCCAGCAGCTACGCTAGCGGGAGTAGAGGTGAGCAGTTCTTC.